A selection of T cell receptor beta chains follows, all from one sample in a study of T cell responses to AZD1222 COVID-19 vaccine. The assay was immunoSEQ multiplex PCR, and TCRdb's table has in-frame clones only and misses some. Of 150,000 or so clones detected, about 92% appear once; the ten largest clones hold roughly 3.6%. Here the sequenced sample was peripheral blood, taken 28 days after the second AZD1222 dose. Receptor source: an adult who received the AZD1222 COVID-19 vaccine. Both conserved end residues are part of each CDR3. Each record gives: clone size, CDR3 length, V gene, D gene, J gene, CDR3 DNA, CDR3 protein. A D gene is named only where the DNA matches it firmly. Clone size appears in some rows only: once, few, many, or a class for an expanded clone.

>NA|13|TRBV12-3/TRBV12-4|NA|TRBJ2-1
TGTGCCAGCAGTTTGGGCTCCTACAATGAGCAGTTCTTC
CASSLGSYNEQFF
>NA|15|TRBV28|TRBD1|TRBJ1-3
TGTGCCACACTGGAAACGACAGGGAGTGGAAACACCATATATTTT
CATLETTGSGNTIYF
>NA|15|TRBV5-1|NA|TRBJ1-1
TGCGCCAGCAGCCTCGAGGGGGTAGGGAACACTGAAGCTTTCTTT
CASSLEGVGNTEAFF
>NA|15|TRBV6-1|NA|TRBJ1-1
TGTGCCAGCAGTGAACCGTGGGGCGGGAACACTGAAGCTTTCTTT
CASSEPWGGNTEAFF
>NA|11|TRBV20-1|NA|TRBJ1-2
TGCAGTGCTGAGGGGTCCGGAAGCTACACCTTC
CSAEGSGSYTF
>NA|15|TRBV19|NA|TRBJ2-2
TGTGCCAGTAGTAACCGGGATTTAAATATCGGGGAGCTGTTTTTT
CASSNRDLNIGELFF
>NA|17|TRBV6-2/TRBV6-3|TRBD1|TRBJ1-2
TGTGCCAGCAGTTACTCGTCCCGACCAGGGGGCATCTATGGCTACACCTTC
CASSYSSRPGGIYGYTF
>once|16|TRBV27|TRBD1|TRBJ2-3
TGTGCCAGCAGTCCTGGGACAGCTATTGACTCGGATACGCAGTATTTT
CASSPGTAIDSDTQYF
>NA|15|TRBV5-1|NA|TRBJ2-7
TGCGCCAGCAGCTTGGTACCCGGGAACCCCTACGAGCAGTACTTC
CASSLVPGNPYEQYF
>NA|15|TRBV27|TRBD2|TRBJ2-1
TGTGCCAGCAGTTTATGGCGGGAGGGCAACAATGAGCAGTTCTTC
CASSLWREGNNEQFF
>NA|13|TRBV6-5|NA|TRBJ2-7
TGTGCCAGCGGAGGACACGGACTCTACGAGCAGTACTTC
CASGGHGLYEQYF
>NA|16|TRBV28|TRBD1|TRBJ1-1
TGTGCCAGCAGTTTACCACAGGGGGGGAGGAGCACTGAAGCTTTCTTT
CASSLPQGGRSTEAFF
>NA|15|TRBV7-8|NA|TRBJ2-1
TGTGCCAGCAGCTTATCCGGGCCTTCCTACAATGAGCAGTTCTTC
CASSLSGPSYNEQFF
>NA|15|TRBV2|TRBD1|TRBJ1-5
TGTGCCAGCAGCCCCGGGAGGGGGCCTAATCAGCCCCAGCATTTT
CASSPGRGPNQPQHF
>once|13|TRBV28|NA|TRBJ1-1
TGTGCCAGCAAGTCCTCTCTAAGCACTGAAGCTTTCTTT
CASKSSLSTEAFF
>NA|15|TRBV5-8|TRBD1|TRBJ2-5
TGTGCCAGCAGCAAGGGGGCGCAAGTGGGGGAGACCCAGTACTTC
CASSKGAQVGETQYF
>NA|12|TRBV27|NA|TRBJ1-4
TGTGCCAGCAGACAGGTTGGTGAAAAACTGTTTTTT
CASRQVGEKLFF
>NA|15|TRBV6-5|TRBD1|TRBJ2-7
TGTGCCAGCAGTTACTCCGGGACAGGGGACGACGAGCAGTACTTC
CASSYSGTGDDEQYF
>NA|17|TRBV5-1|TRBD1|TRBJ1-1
TGCGCCAGCAGCTCGGGGACAGGCAGAAGGGCGGAGGGTGAAGCTTTCTTT
CASSSGTGRRAEGEAFF
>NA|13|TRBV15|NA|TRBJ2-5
TGTGCCACCAGCAGAGCCAGACAAGAGACCCAGTACTTC
CATSRARQETQYF
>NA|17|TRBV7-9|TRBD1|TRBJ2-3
TGTGCCAGCAGCTTAGAGGGCAGGGGGCGCGTGACAGATACGCAGTATTTT
CASSLEGRGRVTDTQYF
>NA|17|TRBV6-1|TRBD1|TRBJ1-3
TGTGCCAGCAGTGACATTCACAGGGGGCTCGGAGGAAACACCATATATTTT
CASSDIHRGLGGNTIYF
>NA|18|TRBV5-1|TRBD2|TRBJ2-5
TGCGCCAGCAGGCTCCAGGGACTAGCGGGGGCGTACCAAGAGACCCAGTACTTC
CASRLQGLAGAYQETQYF
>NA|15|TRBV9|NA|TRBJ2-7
TGTGCCAGCAGCGCAACAGGGCGGGGACTTTACGAGCAGTACTTC
CASSATGRGLYEQYF
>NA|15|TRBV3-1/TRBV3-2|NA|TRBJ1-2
TGTGCCAGCAGCCAAGAGGCAGGGAGTTCCTATGGCTACACCTTC
CASSQEAGSSYGYTF
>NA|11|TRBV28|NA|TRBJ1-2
TGTGCTCCGCCTTTTAACTATGGCTACACCTTC
CAPPFNYGYTF
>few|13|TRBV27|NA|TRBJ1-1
TGTGCCAGCAGTTTATTCAGGGAGACTGAAGCTTTCTTT
CASSLFRETEAFF
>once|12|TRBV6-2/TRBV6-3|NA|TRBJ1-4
TGTGCCAGCAGTTGGACTTATGAAAAACTGTTTTTT
CASSWTYEKLFF